The present TCR beta chain was sequenced within a study of CD8 T cells in Susac syndrome. V was pared by 2 bases and J by 4 bases, with 10 bases of the junction left unmatched. The germline V gene has CDR1 SGHRS and CDR2 YFSETQ. This CDR3 region has 17 residues. Purification of the CD8+ and CD4+ T cells relied on negative isolation, and TEMRA cells underwent FACS enrichment. The authors reverse transcribed roughly 0.5 to 1 ug RNA with random hexamers. Amplification of TCR beta CDR3 was carried out by immunoSEQ multiplex PCR, which covered 54 Vbeta and 13 Jbeta segments. MiXCR, applied by TCRdb to the immunoSEQ multiplex PCR reads, yields one record per CDR3 protein. The table has about 180,000 distinct CDR3 sequences, 90% to 97% seen once. This clonotype has a single count.

This rearrangement joins TRBV5-1 to TRBJ2-1, with TRBD2 matching over 9 bases. This TCR was recovered from a human donor with multiple sclerosis. The sequencing sample was made of CD4+ T cells from PBMCs. Here the CDR3 reads CASSFVGGLAGYNEQFF. The CDR3 coding sequence is TGCGCCAGCAGCTTTGTAGGTGGTCTAGCGGGGTACAATGAGCAGTTCTTC.